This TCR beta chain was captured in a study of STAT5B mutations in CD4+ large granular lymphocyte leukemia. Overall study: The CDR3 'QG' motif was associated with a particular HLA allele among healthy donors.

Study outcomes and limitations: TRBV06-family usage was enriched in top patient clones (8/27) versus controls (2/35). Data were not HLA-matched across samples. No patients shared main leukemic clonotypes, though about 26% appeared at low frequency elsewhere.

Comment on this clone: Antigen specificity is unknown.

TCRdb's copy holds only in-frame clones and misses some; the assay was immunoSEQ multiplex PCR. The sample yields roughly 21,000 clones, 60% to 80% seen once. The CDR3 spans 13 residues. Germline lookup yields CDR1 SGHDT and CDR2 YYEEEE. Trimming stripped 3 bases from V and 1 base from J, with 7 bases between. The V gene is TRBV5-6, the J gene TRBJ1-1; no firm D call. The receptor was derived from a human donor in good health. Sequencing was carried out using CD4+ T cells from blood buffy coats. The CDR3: CASSYSGNTEAFF. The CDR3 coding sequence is TGTGCCAGCAGCTATTCGGGGAACACTGAAGCTTTCTTT.